Sequencing of this T cell receptor beta chain was carried out in a study of T cells after posttransplantation cyclophosphamide. Only in-frame clones appear in the TCRdb table, and some are missing; sequencing was by immunoSEQ multiplex PCR. Of some 19,000 clones listed, around 68% are singletons. CDR1 is SEHNR and CDR2 is FQNEAQ in the germline V gene (reference sequence). The ends were cut back, 1 base at V and 7 bases at J, with 17 bases in the middle. The CDR3 is 17 residues long. General observations from the study: Later post-transplant blood repertoires were often dominated by donor CD8+ memory clones. Tissue-infiltrating T cells from skin or gut overlapped little with blood T cells.

Concerning this clone itself: Antigen specificity is unknown.

Treatment was busulfan-fludarabine conditioning, a marrow graft, and cyclophosphamide on days +3 and +4. The clonotype was recovered from a male patient younger than 45 who received an allogeneic stem cell transplant from a related donor, was CMV-positive, and had acute GVHD only. Some T cells may possibly be graft donor cells. Sample: PBMCs, taken after an allogeneic stem cell transplant with post-transplant cyclophosphamide. The V call is TRBV7-9, the J call TRBJ1-6; possibly TRBD1 for D (5 bases). CDR3 loop: CASSLVAFAGYNSPLHF. The CDR3 DNA reads TGTGCCAGCAGCTTAGTGGCGTTCGCAGGGTACAATTCACCCCTCCACTTT.